Shown below are 14 T cell receptor beta chains from a single sample sequenced in a study of T cell clonotyping in hematopoietic cell transplantation. TCRdb's copy holds only in-frame clones and misses some; the assay was immunoSEQ multiplex PCR. The profile covers more than 25,000 clones, with 80% to 95% appearing a single time and roughly 10% taken by the ten largest. Sequencing used PBMCs, obtained 100 days after allogeneic stem cell transplant. These receptors all come from a female patient aged 50-59 years who had an allogeneic stem cell transplant from a related donor, so the T cells may come from the graft donor. Some clones in this sample may be carry-over from other donors' samples.

The chain has TRBV20-1 and TRBJ1-2, with no clear D. Germline V gene sequence: CDR1 DFQATT, CDR2 SNEGSKA (reference sequence). This CDR3 spans 9 amino acids. V lost 2 bases and J lost 8, with 3 bases in between. The CDR3 spells CSARPGYTF. CDR3 DNA sequence: TGCAGTGCTAGACCAGGCTACACCTTC.

The chain has TRBV19 and TRBJ2-2; D tentatively reads TRBD1 or TRBD2 (5 bases each). The germline V and J ends were trimmed by 8 bases and 6 bases, with 16 bases remaining between them. Germline V CDR1 and CDR2: LNHDA, SQIVND (reference sequence). This CDR3 is built from 14 residues. CDR3: CASRRTGTAGELFF. CDR3 bases: TGTGCCAGTCGGAGAACTGGGACCGCCGGGGAGCTGTTTTTT.

V and J are TRBV6-1 and TRBJ2-7; the match to TRBD1 covers 7 bases. There are 14 residues in the CDR3. V was pared by 7 bases and J by 1 base, with 7 bases of the junction left unmatched. Germline assignment: CDR1 MNHNS and CDR2 SASEGT. The CDR3 DNA reads as TGTGCCAGCAAGGGACAGCGAACTTCCTACGAGCAGTACTTC. This gives the protein CASKGQRTSYEQYF.

In its sample, this clone was seen once. The chain links TRBV7-2 to TRBJ1-1, with no clear D. The CDR3 is made up of 13 amino acids. Germline assignment: CDR1 SGHTA and CDR2 FQGNSA. The V gene lost 5 bases and the J gene lost 1 base, with 8 bases spanning the gap. The CDR3 DNA sequence: TGTGCCAGCAGCCCCACTCGGAACACTGAAGCTTTCTTT. Translated: CASSPTRNTEAFF.

The V call is TRBV6-5, the J call TRBJ1-2, with D unresolved. The CDR3 has 13 residues. Germline V gene data show CDR1 as MNHEY and CDR2 as SVGAGI. Trimming shortened V by 2 bases and J by 7 bases, and 11 bases separated the two germline ends. In nucleotides, the CDR3 is TGTGCCAGCAGTTACACAGAGGGCGGTGGCTACACCTTC. Translated, it gives CASSYTEGGGYTF.

The chain uses TRBV30 and TRBJ1-1, with 8 nucleotides matching TRBD1. Germline V gene sequence: CDR1 GTSNPN, CDR2 SVGIG (reference sequence). Germline trimming cut 7 bases from V and 1 base from J; bases unmatched to any gene: 8. The CDR3 totals 14 residues. The CDR3 DNA is TGTGCCTCCTACCTGGGGACAGGGAACACTGAAGCTTTCTTT. The encoded protein is CASYLGTGNTEAFF. The whole variable domain, filled in from reference TRBV30 and TRBJ1-1, reads SQTIHQWPATLVQPVGSPLSLECTVEGTSNPNLYWYRQAAGRGLQLLFYSVGIGQISSEVPQNLSASRPQDRQFILSSKKLLLSDSGFYLCASYLGTGNTEAFFGQGTRLTVV.

The chain has TRBV25-1 and TRBJ1-5, with D tentatively TRBD1 (5 bases). The CDR3 consists of 15 residues. With 3 bases removed from V and 7 bases from J, the gap between germline ends came to 16 bases. CDR1 is MGHDK and CDR2 is SYGVNS in the germline V gene. The CDR3 spells CASSDEPGGWQPQHF. In DNA, the CDR3 is TGTGCCAGCAGTGACGAGCCGGGGGGTTGGCAGCCCCAGCATTTT.

The chain combines TRBV5-1 with TRBJ1-1; D remains unclear. V was pared by 0 bases and J by 2 bases, with 5 bases between. The CDR3 is made up of 13 amino acids. Germline CDR1 is SGHRS and CDR2 is YFSETQ. The CDR3 spells CASSLAFNTEAFF. In DNA form, the CDR3 reads TGCGCCAGCAGCTTGGCTTTTAACACTGAAGCTTTCTTT. Looking up the rest from reference TRBV5-1 and TRBJ1-1 gives the full variable domain: KAGVTQTPRYLIKTRGQQVTLSCSPISGHRSVSWYQQTPGQGLQFLFEYFSETQRNKGNFPGRFSGRQFSNSRSEMNVSTLELGDSALYLCASSLAFNTEAFFGQGTRLTVV.

The chain couples TRBV6-5 to TRBJ1-1; 7 positions agree with TRBD1. V shed 5 bases and J 0 bases; nucleotides not matched to a gene: 3. CDR3 size: 14 residues. From germline, CDR1 is MNHEY and CDR2 SVGAGI. The DNA for the CDR3 is TGTGCCAGCAGTCCCGACAGGGTGAACACTGAAGCTTTCTTT. Protein: CASSPDRVNTEAFF.

The CDR3 is CASSQDWDFQTNTEAFF. The DNA of the CDR3 is TGTGCCAGCAGCCAAGATTGGGACTTCCAAACGAACACTGAAGCTTTCTTT. The chain links TRBV4-2 to TRBJ1-1; D perhaps matches TRBD1 (5 bases). Deletions cut 0 bases from V and 1 base from J, with 15 bases between. This CDR3 comprises 17 residues. CDR1 LGHNA and CDR2 YNFKEQ come from the germline V gene.

The chain has TRBV7-2 and TRBJ1-1, with D maybe TRBD1 (6 bases). Germline CDR1 is SGHTA and CDR2 is FQGNSA. Trimming cost V 1 base and J 3 bases, with 9 bases left between them. CDR3 length equals 14 residues. The CDR3 region is CASSLVRQDTEAFF. As DNA, the CDR3 is TGTGCCAGCAGCTTAGTGCGACAGGACACTGAAGCTTTCTTT.

The chain uses TRBV9 and TRBJ1-2, with D perhaps TRBD1 (6 bases). Germline CDR1 and CDR2: SGDLS and YYNGEE. Trimming took 0 bases from V and 6 from J, leaving 9 bases between them. This CDR3 contains 13 residues. CDR3 coding DNA: TGTGCCAGCAGCGTAGTCCAGGGGAATGGCTACACCTTC. As protein: CASSVVQGNGYTF.

V is TRBV5-1 and J is TRBJ1-1, with a weak D call TRBD1 (6 bases). CDR3 size: 12 residues. CDR1 and CDR2 (germline): SGHRS, YFSETQ. V was shortened by 6 bases and J by 5 bases, with 11 bases between the two germline ends. CDR3 region: CASTAGTTEAFF. Written as DNA, the CDR3 is TGCGCCAGCACGGCCGGGACAACTGAAGCTTTCTTT.

The gene calls are TRBV7-6 and TRBJ1-6; 9 bases line up with TRBD1. This CDR3 is 15 amino acids long. Germline lookup yields CDR1 SGHVS and CDR2 FNYEAQ. The V and J ends lost 5 bases and 7 bases, in that order; junction bases with no gene match: 6. The CDR3 sequence is CASSPRTGENSPLHF. CDR3 sequence (DNA): TGTGCCAGCAGCCCCCGGACAGGGGAGAATTCACCCCTCCACTTT.